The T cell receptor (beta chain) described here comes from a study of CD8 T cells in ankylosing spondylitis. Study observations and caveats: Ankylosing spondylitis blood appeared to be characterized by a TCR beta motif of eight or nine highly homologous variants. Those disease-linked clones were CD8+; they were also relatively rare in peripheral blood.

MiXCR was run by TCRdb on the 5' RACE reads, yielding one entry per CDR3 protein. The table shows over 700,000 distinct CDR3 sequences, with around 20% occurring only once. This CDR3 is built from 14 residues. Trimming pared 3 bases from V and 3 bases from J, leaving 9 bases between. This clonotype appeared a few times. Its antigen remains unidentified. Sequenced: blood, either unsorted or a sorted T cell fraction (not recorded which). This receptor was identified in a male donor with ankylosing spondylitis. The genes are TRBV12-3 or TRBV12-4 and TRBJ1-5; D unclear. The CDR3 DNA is TGTGCCAGCAGTTTGATGGAGCCCAATCAGCCCCAGCATTTT. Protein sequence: CASSLMEPNQPQHF.